This T cell receptor (beta chain) was sequenced for a study of regulatory T cells in long-lasting Graves disease. As regards this clonotype: This may stem from a read error, because a much larger clone lies one nucleotide away.

The time point is: newly diagnosed GD, antithyroid drugs for less than 3 months. The TCR library used RNA extracted from PBMCs. CDR3 length: 16 residues. Germline-derived CDR1 and CDR2 are SGHRS and YFSETQ. The authors built TCR beta libraries using iRepertoire HTBI primers and Arm-PCR of CDR3 regions. TCRdb reprocessed the multiplex PCR reads via MiXCR and lists one record per CDR3 protein. The top ten clones hold about 11% of a sample with almost 450,000 distinct CDR3 sequences, approximately 16% of them seen once. In addition, the sample was reused for a study of T cells in Graves' hyperthyroidism and ophthalmopathy. This second study notes: The study defined stable Graves' hyperthyroidism as no ophthalmopathy progression within 18 months. Researchers barred patients who had uncontrolled infection, other autoimmune disease, pregnancy or lactation.

This material consisted of peripheral blood mononuclear cells (PBMCs), taken at new diagnosis, from a patient treated with antithyroid drugs. The clonotype comes from a woman aged 25 to 45 with Graves disease. The rearrangement uses TRBV5-1 and TRBJ2-5; 10 bases align to TRBD1. CDR3 nucleotide sequence: TGCGCCAGCAGCCGAGACCTCGGGACAGGGGCCTACGAGCAGTGCTTC. Residues: CASSRDLGTGAYEQCF.